The 30 T cell receptor beta chains below were found in one sample sequenced in a study of OX40 agonist ivuxolimab in advanced cancers. The repertoire was sequenced with immunoSEQ multiplex PCR; TCRdb's copy has only in-frame clones and lacks some. The profile covers 52,000 or so clones, with approximately 86% appearing a single time and around 10% taken by the ten largest. The sequenced sample was CD4+ or CD8+ T cells sorted from blood, obtained in a trial of the OX40 agonist ivuxolimab. The origin of the receptors is an adult with an advanced solid tumor such as melanoma, head and neck, liver or kidney cancer.

This CDR3 is CASSLAVGTGELFF. In nucleotides, the CDR3 is TGTGCCAGCAGCTTGGCCGTGGGGACCGGGGAGCTGTTTTTT. This chain links TRBV5-4 with TRBJ2-2; D call uncertain. The CDR3 is 14 amino acids. Trimming cost V 0 bases and J 5 bases, with 8 bases left between them. CDR1 is SGHNT and CDR2 is YYREEE in the germline V gene (reference sequence). Drawing the rest from reference TRBV5-4 and TRBJ2-2, the complete variable domain is ETGVTQSPTHLIKTRGQQVTLRCSSQSGHNTVSWYQQALGQGPQFIFQYYREEENGRGNFPPRFSGLQFPNYSSELNVNALELDDSALYLCASSLAVGTGELFFGEGSRLTVL.

Sample share makes this clone medium-sized. This chain links TRBV14 with TRBJ2-2; 8 nucleotides line up with TRBD2. The CDR3 has 16 amino acids. Germline V gives CDR1 SGHDN, CDR2 FVKESK. Trimming at V came to 4 bases and at J to 7 bases, leaving 11 bases not matched to a gene. The DNA of the CDR3 is TGTGCCAGCAGCCTCTACCTTGGACTAGCAAGCGGGGAGCTGTTTTTT. The encoded protein is CASSLYLGLASGELFF.

The rearrangement joins TRBV9 to TRBJ2-1; 8 bases fit TRBD1. Germline values: CDR1 SGDLS, CDR2 YYNGEE. The CDR3 contains 14 residues. V gave up 2 bases and J gave up 7 bases; unmatched junction bases: 5. In DNA form, the CDR3 reads TGTGCCAGCAGCGTGAGACAGGGGTTGAATGAGCAGTTCTTC. Translation: CASSVRQGLNEQFF.

This rearrangement joins TRBV18 to TRBJ2-1; D is ambiguous. CDR3 length: 15 amino acids. In germline, CDR1 is KGHSH, CDR2 LQKENI. V was pared by 0 bases and J by 0 bases, with 6 bases between. CDR3 DNA sequence: TGTGCCAGCTCACCACCGGTAGACTCCTACAATGAGCAGTTCTTC. Protein: CASSPPVDSYNEQFF. Supplemented by reference TRBV18 and TRBJ2-1, the full variable domain reads NAGVMQNPRHLVRRRGQEARLRCSPMKGHSHVYWYRQLPEEGLKFMVYLQKENIIDESGMPKERFSAEFPKEGPSILRIQQVVRGDSAAYFCASSPPVDSYNEQFFGPGTRLTVL.

CDR3 in DNA: TGTGCCAGCAGCGTTACAGATTCTCTCTCCTACGAGCAGTACTTC. Encoded protein: CASSVTDSLSYEQYF. V is TRBV9 and J is TRBJ2-5; D uncertain. The J call could be wrong; TRBJ2-7 is a better fit for the DNA end. CDR1 and CDR2 (germline): SGDLS, YYNGEE. The CDR3 runs 15 residues.

The V and J genes are TRBV28 and TRBJ1-2; weak D call: TRBD1 (6 bases). V was pared by 4 bases and J by 3 bases, with 21 bases between. This CDR3 comprises 17 residues. Germline-derived CDR1 and CDR2 are MDHEN and SYDVKM. The CDR3 region has the DNA TGTGCCAGCAGTTCTGTTTACTACAGGGAGGGGGACTATGGCTACACCTTC. Its protein product is CASSSVYYREGDYGYTF.

The chain combines TRBV7-8 with TRBJ1-1, with a possible D match to TRBD1 (6 bases). This CDR3 region has 12 residues. Looked up from germline, CDR1 is SGHVS and CDR2 is FQNEAQ. Trimming shortened V by 8 bases and J by 0 bases, and 7 bases separated the two germline ends. The CDR3: CASQGMNTEAFF. CDR3 nucleotides: TGTGCCAGCCAGGGGATGAACACTGAAGCTTTCTTT.

This sequence joins TRBV6-5 and TRBJ2-1; 7 bases are a match to TRBD2. This CDR3 is built from 15 residues. J was trimmed by 3 bases and V by 1 base; bases with no gene match: 3. Germline-derived CDR1 and CDR2 are MNHEY and SVGAGI. The DNA of the CDR3 is TGTGCCAGCAGTTACTACCGGGACTACTACAATGAGCAGTTCTTC. It specifies CASSYYRDYYNEQFF.

CDR3 in amino acids: CASSPPGAMNTEAFF. The CDR3, as DNA: TGTGCCAGCAGTCCCCCGGGGGCCATGAACACTGAAGCTTTCTTT. The chain joins TRBV28 to TRBJ1-1; D may be TRBD1 (6 bases). V dropped 5 bases and J dropped 0 bases, with 13 bases sitting between them. The CDR3 runs to 15 residues. Germline V gene data show CDR1 as MDHEN and CDR2 as SYDVKM.

The rearrangement links TRBV28 to TRBJ1-1; 11 nucleotides agree with TRBD1. The CDR3 is 16 amino acids. The germline CDR1 and CDR2 sequences are MDHEN and SYDVKM. The J segment lost 3 bases and the V segment lost 4 bases, leaving 7 bases of the junction unmatched. CDR3 DNA sequence: TGTGCCAGCAGTTGGAGGACAGGGGGCCTGGACACTGAAGCTTTCTTT. Translation: CASSWRTGGLDTEAFF.

The V call is TRBV7-8, the J call TRBJ1-5; no firm D call. The V end lost 5 bases, the J end lost 3 bases, and 11 bases lay between the germline ends. Germline loops: CDR1 SGHVS, CDR2 FQNEAQ. This CDR3 is 14 amino acids long. The CDR3 spells CASSPRLNNQPQHF. The CDR3, as DNA: TGTGCCAGCAGCCCCCGACTGAACAATCAGCCCCAGCATTTT.

This clone was seen only once. This chain uses TRBV7-9 with TRBJ2-7; 13 bases align to TRBD2. CDR3 length: 15 residues. V was clipped by 4 bases and J by 0 bases; unmatched bases: 0. Germline CDR1 and CDR2: SEHNR and FQNEAQ (reference sequence). The CDR3 DNA follows: TGTGCCAGCAGCTGGACTAGCGGGAGCTCCTACGAGCAGTACTTC. As protein: CASSWTSGSSYEQYF.

The V and J genes are TRBV7-6 and TRBJ2-3; possibly TRBD2 for D (6 bases). The CDR3 covers 14 residues. With 11 bases removed from V and 4 bases from J, the gap between germline ends came to 19 bases. The V gene's germline CDR1 is SGHVS and CDR2 FNYEAQ. DNA for the CDR3: TGTGCCGGACTCGTAGGCGGGGTCCCAGATACGCAGTATTTT. Protein: CAGLVGGVPDTQYF.

V usage is TRBV2 and J usage is TRBJ1-2, with D hard to call. Germline lookup yields CDR1 SNHLY and CDR2 FYNNEI. Trimming removed 3 bases at V and 8 bases at J, with 13 bases between. This CDR3 is built from 13 residues. The CDR3 bases are TGTGCCAGCAGTGAGGCCCCCGGGGTAGGCTACACCTTC. Encoded protein: CASSEAPGVGYTF.

The genes are TRBV18 and TRBJ2-5; TRBD2 matches 10 bases. CDR1 and CDR2 from the germline V gene are KGHSH and LQKENI. The V segment lost 5 bases and the J segment 1 base; nucleotides outside the gene matches: 4. The CDR3 has 15 residues. CDR3 nucleotides: TGTGCCAGCTCAGGGCTAGCGGGGGCCCAAGAGACCCAGTACTTC. It translates to CASSGLAGAQETQYF.

The genes are TRBV5-6 and TRBJ2-7; D not resolved. This CDR3 spans 11 amino acids. Between the trimmed V and J ends, which lost 1 base and 7 bases, there was a span of 6 bases. Germline lookup yields CDR1 SGHDT and CDR2 YYEEEE. The CDR3 here is CASSLQGEQYV. As DNA, the CDR3 is TGTGCCAGCAGCTTGCAAGGGGAGCAGTACGTC.

V and J are TRBV2 and TRBJ2-7; D is uncertain. The V gene's germline CDR1 is SNHLY and CDR2 FYNNEI. The CDR3 runs to 12 residues. Trimming took 7 bases from V and 2 from J, leaving 9 bases between them. The CDR3 loop is CASTSHPYEQYF. DNA of the CDR3: TGTGCCAGCACTTCTCACCCCTACGAGCAGTACTTC.

This clone was found once. The V and J genes are TRBV28 and TRBJ1-1; D is unclear. V lost 6 bases and J lost 2, with 16 bases in between. CDR1 and CDR2 from the germline V gene are MDHEN and SYDVKM. CDR3 length: 15 residues. CDR3 DNA sequence: TGTGCCAGCAGCCTAGGACGAATTAGAAACACTGAAGCTTTCTTT. It translates to CASSLGRIRNTEAFF.

V gene TRBV21-1 combines with J gene TRBJ1-3; TRBD1, the table's D call, lacks a check against the DNA. TRBV21-1 is labeled a pseudogene. This CDR3 contains 17 residues. The DNA of the CDR3 is TGTACCAGCAGCAAAGCGGGGGGACAGGGCGTCGTCGACACCATATATTTT. It yields the protein CTSSKAGGQGVVDTIYF.

CDR3 nucleotide sequence: TGTGCCAGCAGCTTAGGGGTTGGCGAGCAGTACGTC. Translation: CASSLGVGEQYV. The V call is TRBV5-6, the J call TRBJ2-7; TRBD1 might be the D (5 bases). The CDR3 is made up of 12 amino acids. Germline V CDR1 and CDR2: SGHDT, YYEEEE. The ends were cut back, 2 bases at V and 6 bases at J, with 9 bases in the middle.

J is TRBJ1-1 and V is TRBV5-1; weak D call: TRBD1 (5 bases). Germline V gene sequence: CDR1 SGHRS, CDR2 YFSETQ. CDR3 size: 17 residues. V was clipped by 1 base and J by 3 bases, with 19 bases between them. CDR3 region: CASSLRQRDTGDTEAFF. The CDR3 nucleotides read TGCGCCAGCAGCTTGCGACAGCGAGACACGGGGGACACTGAAGCTTTCTTT.

Only a few counts were recorded for this clone. The CDR3 DNA sequence: TGTGCCAGCAGCTTGGGGGTTGGTATCGAGCAGTACTTC. Its translation is CASSLGVGIEQYF. This chain joins TRBV5-6 and TRBJ2-7; unclear D gene. Germline values: CDR1 SGHDT, CDR2 YYEEEE. V was shortened by 0 bases and J by 6 bases, with 10 bases between the two germline ends. The CDR3 length is 13 residues. Combining the CDR3 with reference TRBV5-6 and TRBJ2-7 gives the whole variable domain DAGVTQSPTHLIKTRGQQVTLRCSPKSGHDTVSWYQQALGQGPQFIFQYYEEEERQRGNFPDRFSGHQFPNYSSELNVNALLLGDSALYLCASSLGVGIEQYFGPGTRLTVT.

The chain recombines TRBV15 with TRBJ2-3, with D hard to call. Per germline, CDR1 LNHNV and CDR2 YYDKDF (reference sequence). The V gene lost 0 bases and the J gene lost 2 bases, with 9 bases spanning the gap. The CDR3 contains 15 residues. This CDR3 reads CATSRDLDFTDTQYF. DNA for the CDR3: TGTGCCACCAGCAGAGATCTGGATTTCACAGATACGCAGTATTTT. Drawing the rest from reference TRBV15 and TRBJ2-3, the complete variable domain is DAMVIQNPRYQVTQFGKPVTLSCSQTLNHNVMYWYQQKSSQAPKLLFHYYDKDFNNEADTPDNFQSRRPNTSFCFLDIRSPGLGDTAMYLCATSRDLDFTDTQYFGPGTRLTVL.

This clone was seen a single time. The rearrangement links TRBV11-2 to TRBJ1-3, with D possibly TRBD1 on 6 matching bases. Germline lookup yields CDR1 SGHAT and CDR2 FQNNGV. Trimming cost V 4 bases and J 3 bases, with 10 bases left between them. CDR3 length equals 14 residues. CDR3 bases: TGTGCCAGCAGCTCAGGGGTTGGTGGAAACACCATATATTTT. It codes for CASSSGVGGNTIYF.

This chain links TRBV27 with TRBJ1-6; D gene ambiguous. CDR1 and CDR2 (germline): MNHEY, SMNVEV (reference sequence). CDR3 length equals 16 residues. V lost 2 bases and J lost 0, with 8 bases in between. CDR3 bases: TGTGCCAGCAGTTTAACCCTGAGCTCCTATAATTCACCCCTCCACTTT. This codes for CASSLTLSSYNSPLHF.

This sequence joins TRBV5-1 and TRBJ2-7, with 7 bases matching TRBD2. The CDR3 has 14 amino acids. Germline trimming cut 1 base from V and 3 bases from J; bases unmatched to any gene: 4. Germline V lookup: CDR1 SGHRS, CDR2 YFSETQ. CDR3 region: CASSLRAGVYEQYF. In nucleotides, the CDR3 is TGCGCCAGCAGCTTGAGGGCGGGAGTCTACGAGCAGTACTTC.

The rearrangement uses TRBV18 and TRBJ2-2; 9 positions agree with TRBD2. V dropped 4 bases and J dropped 0; count of bases not matched to a gene: 6. Looked up from germline, CDR1 is KGHSH and CDR2 is LQKENI. The CDR3 covers 17 residues. The CDR3 loop is CASSLSTSGANTGELFF. Written as DNA, the CDR3 is TGTGCCAGCTCACTTTCGACTAGCGGTGCGAACACCGGGGAGCTGTTTTTT.

The chain links TRBV10-2 to TRBJ1-5; no clear D gene. The CDR3 extends over 13 amino acids. Germline V gene data show CDR1 as WSHSY and CDR2 as SAAADI. Trimming took off 5 bases at V and 4 bases at J, with 9 bases between the two ends. The CDR3 loop reads CASSSYGNQPQHF. DNA for the CDR3: TGCGCCAGCAGTAGCTACGGTAATCAGCCCCAGCATTTT.

This chain links TRBV7-6 with TRBJ2-5, with D uncertain. Germline-derived CDR1 and CDR2 are SGHVS and FNYEAQ. Deletions cut 3 bases from V and 5 bases from J, with 10 bases between. This CDR3 has 13 amino acids. The CDR3 DNA reads as TGTGCCAGCAGCTTCAGTAGCTGGGAGACCCAGTACTTC. The encoded protein is CASSFSSWETQYF.

The CDR3 sequence is CASTGGTTGELFF. As DNA, the CDR3 is TGTGCCAGCACCGGAGGGACAACCGGGGAGCTGTTTTTT. The chain couples TRBV21-1 to TRBJ2-2. TRBV21-1 constitutes a pseudogene. CDR3 length: 13 amino acids.